The present T cell receptor beta chain was sequenced within a study of T cells in Graves' hyperthyroidism and ophthalmopathy (dated by TCRdb to about 2019). In terms of the full investigation: Peripheral blood samples were taken at the time of initial diagnosis, prior to any treatment. TCR V-J signatures able to tell the groups apart were searched for in a discovery cohort of around 95 patients, of whom 43 had Graves' ophthalmopathy and under 65 had stable Graves' hyperthyroidism. An independent validation cohort of about 19 hyperthyroidism patients and 17 patients who later progressed to ophthalmopathy tested prospective prediction of ophthalmopathy. For training and testing, the 100 or so patients in the discovery cohort were randomly divided in a 7:3 ratio. In addition, the study compared T-cell repertoires in thyroid tissue and in blood from five or six Graves' hyperthyroidism patients. After blood sampling, hyperthyroidism patients were treated with methimazole at a starting dose of 30 mg daily, and ophthalmopathy patients were treated with high-dose intravenous methylprednisolone. The paper reports TCR Vbeta CDR3 sequencing of fewer than 150 peripheral blood samples: 43 ophthalmopathy, fewer than 80 hyperthyroidism and about 17 progressor patients.

Results and caveats for the whole study, not just this receptor: In cross-validation, a model built on a 13 V-J signature told ophthalmopathy apart from stable hyperthyroidism with under 90% sensitivity and roughly 81% specificity, and in testing the same model reached 80%/75%. No statistical method was used to set the sample size in advance, and investigators knew the group allocation. Most expanded thyroid clonotypes (frequency above 0.001) were also detected in blood, a finding suggesting that blood repertoires may reflect thyroid immune responses. In validation, progression to ophthalmopathy was predicted by the model with nearly 71% sensitivity and around 75% specificity, a median of roughly 6 months before onset.

The TCR beta CDR3 regions were amplified from the RNA transcripts. For the first round of RT-PCR on the TCR CDR3, the HTBI primer set was used together with the Qiagen OneStep RT-PCR kit. Libraries were constructed in a second round of multiplex PCR, after which size selection and purification were carried out. Paired-end sequencing of the libraries was performed with 100 bp reads on an Illumina HiSeq2000. The paper's data handling went like this. SOAPnuke was used to process the raw data, with reads discarded if the reads contained adapters or uncalled bases, had a mean Phred below 15, or lacked an exact constant-primer or identifier match. High-quality paired reads were merged using COPE v1.2.5, and each unique nucleotide sequence was defined as a clonotype. Clonotypes were aligned to IMGT TRBV, TRBD and TRBJ reference segments using MiTCR v1.1. The analysis was restricted to V-J combinations with a frequency above 0.0001, which together covered just over 99% of the repertoires. A TCS score was defined as the ratio of F50 (clonal expansion) to E x V (chaos), with BLOSUM62-based TCRdist applied between CDR3 peptides within each V-J. Welch's t-statistics and random forest reduced approximately 520 V-J features to 13, which were used in a naive Bayes classifier (R e1071). Using fastp at Q25 and MiXCR, TCRdb reprocessed the public reads and kept productive beta chains. CDR3 protein duplicates are merged, each entry listing the most common genes and DNA. TCRdb's processing, not the authors' own work, is the source of the V and J calls. This sample comprises roughly 350,000 distinct CDR3 sequences, 11% to 15% of them detected only once. Approximately 23% of the sample is taken by the ten largest.

Comments on this clonotype: Which antigen it targets is not known. One base away there is no much larger clone; base qualities are not given.

Graves' hyperthyroidism was defined as stable when no progression to ophthalmopathy occurred over 18 months of follow-up. Hyperthyroidism patients were newly diagnosed, had a disease duration of under 2 months, and were aged 18 to 65 years. Patients with uncontrolled infections, other autoimmune diseases, pregnancy or lactation were excluded. Diagnoses were based on clinical symptoms, serum thyroxine and TRAb, thyroid ultrasound and orbital computed tomography. PBMCs were isolated from about 10 ml of fresh peripheral blood by Ficoll-Paque density gradient centrifugation. Total RNA was extracted using Trizol reagent, and RNA quality was assessed on an Agilent 2100 Bioanalyzer. The sequence was collected from a woman aged 25 to 45 with Graves' hyperthyroidism. The sample comprised blood.

The nucleotides read TGCGCCAGCAGCCAAGAGAGCTTTCGCAATGAGCAGTTCTTC. This yields the protein CASSQESFRNEQFF. Recombination joined TRBV4-1 with TRBJ2-1, with no reliable assignment of the D segment. V gives up 0 bases and J gives up 6 bases, and the segment between their germline ends measures 9 bases. The germline V gene yields MGHRA for CDR1 and YSYEKL for CDR2. Including cysteine and phenylalanine, the CDR3 has 14 amino acids. The read is trimmed to its CDR3 DNA, 42 bases read in frame from base 1.